This TCR beta chain was obtained from a study of Graves' ophthalmopathy and Graves' hyperthyroidism. The CDR3 is made up of 15 amino acids. Per the germline V gene, CDR1 is SSHAT and CDR2 is FNYEAQ (reference sequence). This clonotype showed up just a few times. One junction end does not reproduce the germline sequence, and a read error may be involved. Amplification targeted the TCR beta CDR3 regions, with RNA transcripts as the source material. An opening RT-PCR round employed HTBI primers and preceded a second-round multiplex PCR. TCRdb independently ran MiXCR on the multiplex PCR reads; one entry per CDR3 protein. The sample includes 600,000 to 650,000 distinct CDR3 sequences, about 20% of them seen just once. The authors diagnosed from clinical symptoms, serum thyroxine, TRAb, thyroid ultrasound and orbital computed tomography.

The sequenced sample consisted of peripheral blood. This sequence originates from a woman aged 18 to 35 with stable Graves' hyperthyroidism. Some clones in this sample may be carry-over from other donors' samples. This chain connects TRBV7-7 to TRBJ2-5, with a possible D match to TRBD1 (6 bases). The CDR3: CASSLTGQREETQYF. In nucleotides, the CDR3 is TGTGCTAGCAGCTTAACGGGACAAAGAGAAGAGACCCAGTACTTC.